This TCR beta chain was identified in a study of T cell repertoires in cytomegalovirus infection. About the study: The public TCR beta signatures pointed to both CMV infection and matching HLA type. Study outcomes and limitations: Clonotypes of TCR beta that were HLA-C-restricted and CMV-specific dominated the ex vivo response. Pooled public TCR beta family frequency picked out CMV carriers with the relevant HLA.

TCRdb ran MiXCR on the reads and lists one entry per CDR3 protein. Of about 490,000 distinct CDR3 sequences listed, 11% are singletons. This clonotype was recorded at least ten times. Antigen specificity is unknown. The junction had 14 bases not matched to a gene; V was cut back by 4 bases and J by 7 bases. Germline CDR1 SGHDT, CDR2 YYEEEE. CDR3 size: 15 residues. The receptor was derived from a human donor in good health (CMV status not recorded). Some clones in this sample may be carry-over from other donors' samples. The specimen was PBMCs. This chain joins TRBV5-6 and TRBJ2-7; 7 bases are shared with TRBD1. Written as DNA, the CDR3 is TGTGCCAGCAGCGGAAGGACAGGAGGTCGGGCGGAGCAGTACTTC. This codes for CASSGRTGGRAEQYF.